This T cell receptor (beta chain) appears in the sequencing data of a study of blood T cell repertoires in COVID-19. Study at large: COVID-19 samples collected from the United States, Italy and Spain covered acute and convalescent phases. PBMCs, B-cell-depleted T cells, or T cells provided the cDNA or gDNA that made up the material.

Patients from Seattle were sampled longitudinally, starting during active infection. Original processing methods: Amplified reference gene primers provided the basis for estimating nucleated cell counts. Using immunoSEQ multiplex PCR, the repertoire was profiled, and TCRdb retains in-frame clones only, with some absent. V and J calls and clone size come straight from that table; D and trimming were deduced from the DNA. The repertoire holds under 400,000 clones, more than 70% seen once, with less than 11% in the top ten. This TCR was recovered from a woman aged 30 to 39 with COVID-19, enrolled during active disease. Sequencing was carried out using peripheral blood.

This CDR3 is CASSLRQGGYGYTF. The CDR3 nucleotides are TGTGCCAGTAGTCTCAGACAGGGGGGCTATGGCTACACCTTC. The chain combines TRBV19 with TRBJ1-2, with 9 bases matching TRBD1. The V gene's germline CDR1 is LNHDA and CDR2 SQIVND (reference sequence). V shed 5 bases, J shed 4 bases, and the junction held 5 bases outside the gene matches. The CDR3 extends over 14 amino acids. The variable domain in full, with the rest retrieved from reference TRBV19 and TRBJ1-2, is DGGITQSPKYLFRKEGQNVTLSCEQNLNHDAMYWYRQDPGQGLRLIYYSQIVNDFQKGDIAEGYSVSREKKESFPLTVTSAQKNPTAFYLCASSLRQGGYGYTFGSGTRLTVV.